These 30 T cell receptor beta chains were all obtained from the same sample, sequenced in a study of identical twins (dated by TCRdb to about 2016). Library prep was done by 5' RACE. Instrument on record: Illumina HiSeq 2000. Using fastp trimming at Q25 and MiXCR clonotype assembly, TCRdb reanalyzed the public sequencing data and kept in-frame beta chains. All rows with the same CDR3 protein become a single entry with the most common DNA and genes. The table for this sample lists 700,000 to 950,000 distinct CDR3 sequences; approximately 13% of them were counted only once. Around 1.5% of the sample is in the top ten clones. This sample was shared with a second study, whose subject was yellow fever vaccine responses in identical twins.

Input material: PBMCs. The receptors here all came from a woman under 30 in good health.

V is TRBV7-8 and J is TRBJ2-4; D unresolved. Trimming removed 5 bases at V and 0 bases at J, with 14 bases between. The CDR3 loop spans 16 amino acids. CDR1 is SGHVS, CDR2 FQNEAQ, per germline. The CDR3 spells CASSPGRHIAKNIQYF. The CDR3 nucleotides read TGTGCCAGCAGCCCGGGCAGGCACATAGCCAAAAACATTCAGTACTTC.

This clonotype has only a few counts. This CDR3 is CATSDGVQRESSQETQYF. The CDR3 DNA sequence: TGTGCCACCAGTGATGGAGTTCAGCGGGAGTCCTCCCAAGAGACCCAGTACTTC. The rearrangement links TRBV24-1 to TRBJ2-5; TRBD2 agrees at 8 bases. V lost 3 bases, J lost 1 base, and 12 bases stayed unmatched. CDR3 length equals 18 residues. Germline CDR1 is KGHDR and CDR2 is SFDVKD.

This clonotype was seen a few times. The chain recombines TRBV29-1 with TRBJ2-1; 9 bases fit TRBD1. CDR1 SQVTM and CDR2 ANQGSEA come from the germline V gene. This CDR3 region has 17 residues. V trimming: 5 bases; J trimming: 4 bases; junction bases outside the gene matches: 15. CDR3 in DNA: TGCAGCGTTTCCGGGTGGACAGGGGCGGGGGATTACAATGAGCAGTTCTTC. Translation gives CSVSGWTGAGDYNEQFF.

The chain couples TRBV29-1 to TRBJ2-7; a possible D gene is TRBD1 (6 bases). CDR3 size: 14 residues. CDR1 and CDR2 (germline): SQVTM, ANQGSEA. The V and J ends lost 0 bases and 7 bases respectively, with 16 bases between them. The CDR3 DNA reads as TGCAGCGTTGAAGACCCGGGACATCGGAAGGAGCAGTACGTC. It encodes CSVEDPGHRKEQYV.

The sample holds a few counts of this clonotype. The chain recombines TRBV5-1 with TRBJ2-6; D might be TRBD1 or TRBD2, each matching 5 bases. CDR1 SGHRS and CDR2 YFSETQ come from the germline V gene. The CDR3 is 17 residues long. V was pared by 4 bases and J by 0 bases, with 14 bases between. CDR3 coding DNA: TGCGCCAGCAGCCCCATTTTTGGGACCTCTGGGGCCAACGTCCTGACTTTC. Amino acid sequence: CASSPIFGTSGANVLTF.

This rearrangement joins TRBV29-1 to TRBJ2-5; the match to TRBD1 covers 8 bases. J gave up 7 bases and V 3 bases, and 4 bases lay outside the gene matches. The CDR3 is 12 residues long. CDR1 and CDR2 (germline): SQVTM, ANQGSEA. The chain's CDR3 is CSVEGTGLTQYF. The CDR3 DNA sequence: TGCAGCGTTGAGGGGACAGGTTTGACCCAGTACTTC.

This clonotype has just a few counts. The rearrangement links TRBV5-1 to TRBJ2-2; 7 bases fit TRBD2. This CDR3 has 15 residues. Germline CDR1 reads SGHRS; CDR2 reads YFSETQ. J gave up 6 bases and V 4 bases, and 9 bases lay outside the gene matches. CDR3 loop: CASSLGLDPPGELFF. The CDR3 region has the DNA TGCGCCAGCAGCCTCGGACTAGATCCCCCCGGGGAGCTGTTTTTT.

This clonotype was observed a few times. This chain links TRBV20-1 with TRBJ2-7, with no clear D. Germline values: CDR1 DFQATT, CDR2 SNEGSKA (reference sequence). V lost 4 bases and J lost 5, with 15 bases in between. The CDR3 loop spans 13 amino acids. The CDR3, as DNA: TGCAGTGCTATTGTACTCCCGGCCCACGAGCAGTACGTC. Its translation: CSAIVLPAHEQYV.

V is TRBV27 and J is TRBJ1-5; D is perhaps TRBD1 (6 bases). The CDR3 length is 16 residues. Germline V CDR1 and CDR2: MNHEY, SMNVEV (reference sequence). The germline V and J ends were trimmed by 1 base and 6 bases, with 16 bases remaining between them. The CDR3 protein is CASSLLGSGGGQPQHF. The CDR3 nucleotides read TGTGCCAGCAGTTTATTAGGCTCCGGGGGCGGTCAGCCCCAGCATTTT.

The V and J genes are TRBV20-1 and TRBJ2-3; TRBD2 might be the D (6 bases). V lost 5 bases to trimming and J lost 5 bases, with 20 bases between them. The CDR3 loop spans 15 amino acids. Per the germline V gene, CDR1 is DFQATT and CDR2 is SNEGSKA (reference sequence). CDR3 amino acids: CSAAYRDRGGDTQYF. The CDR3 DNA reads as TGCAGTGCTGCATACCGGGACCGGGGAGGAGATACGCAGTATTTT.

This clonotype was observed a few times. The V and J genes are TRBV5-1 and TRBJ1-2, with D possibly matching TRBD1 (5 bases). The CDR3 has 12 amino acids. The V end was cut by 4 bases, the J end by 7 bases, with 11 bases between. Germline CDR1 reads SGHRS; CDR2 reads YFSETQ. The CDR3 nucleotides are TGCGCCAGCAGCGAAGGGGTATCTGGCTACACCTTC. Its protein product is CASSEGVSGYTF.

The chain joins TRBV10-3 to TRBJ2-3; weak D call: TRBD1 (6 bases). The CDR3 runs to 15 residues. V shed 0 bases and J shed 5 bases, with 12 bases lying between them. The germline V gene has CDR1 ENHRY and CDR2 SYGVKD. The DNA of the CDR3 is TGTGCCATCAGTGAGTCGTGGCAGGGGTTAGATACGCAGTATTTT. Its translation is CAISESWQGLDTQYF.

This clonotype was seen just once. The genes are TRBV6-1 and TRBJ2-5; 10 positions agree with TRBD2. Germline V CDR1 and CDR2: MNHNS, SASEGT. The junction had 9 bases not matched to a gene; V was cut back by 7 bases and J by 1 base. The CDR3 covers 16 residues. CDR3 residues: CASTRVAGGSQETQYF. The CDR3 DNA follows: TGTGCCAGCACCCGGGTAGCGGGGGGATCCCAAGAGACCCAGTACTTC.

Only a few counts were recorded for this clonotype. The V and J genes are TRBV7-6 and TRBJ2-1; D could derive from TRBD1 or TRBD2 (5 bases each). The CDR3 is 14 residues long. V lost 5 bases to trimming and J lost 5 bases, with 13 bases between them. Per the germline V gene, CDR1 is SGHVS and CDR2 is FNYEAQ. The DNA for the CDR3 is TGTGCCAGCAGCGGGGTTGGGGGTAACAATGAGCAGTTCTTC. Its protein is CASSGVGGNNEQFF.

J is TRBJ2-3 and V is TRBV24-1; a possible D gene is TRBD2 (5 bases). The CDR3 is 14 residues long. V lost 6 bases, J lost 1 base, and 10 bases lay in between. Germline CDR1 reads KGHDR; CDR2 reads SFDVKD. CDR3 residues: CATSLRGGTDTQYF. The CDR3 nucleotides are TGTGCCACCAGTTTACGGGGAGGCACAGATACGCAGTATTTT.

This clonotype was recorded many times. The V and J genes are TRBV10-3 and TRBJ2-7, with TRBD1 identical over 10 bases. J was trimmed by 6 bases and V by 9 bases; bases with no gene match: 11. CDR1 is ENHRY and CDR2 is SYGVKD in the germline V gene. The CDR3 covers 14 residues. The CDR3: CAITQRQGAREQYF. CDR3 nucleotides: TGTGCCATAACCCAGAGACAGGGGGCCCGCGAGCAGTACTTC.

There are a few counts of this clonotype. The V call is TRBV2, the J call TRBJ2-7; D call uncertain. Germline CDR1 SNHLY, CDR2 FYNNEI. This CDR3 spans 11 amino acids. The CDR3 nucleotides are TGTGCCAGCCGTGAGTCCTACGAGCAGTACGTC. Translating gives CASRESYEQYV.

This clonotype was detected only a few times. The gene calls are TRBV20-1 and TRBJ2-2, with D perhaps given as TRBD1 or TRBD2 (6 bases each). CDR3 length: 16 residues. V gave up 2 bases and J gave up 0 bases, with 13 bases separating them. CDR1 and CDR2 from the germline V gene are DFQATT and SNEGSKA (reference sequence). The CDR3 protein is CSARTGGTPNTGELFF. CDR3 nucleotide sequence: TGCAGTGCTAGAACTGGCGGGACACCGAACACCGGGGAGCTGTTTTTT.

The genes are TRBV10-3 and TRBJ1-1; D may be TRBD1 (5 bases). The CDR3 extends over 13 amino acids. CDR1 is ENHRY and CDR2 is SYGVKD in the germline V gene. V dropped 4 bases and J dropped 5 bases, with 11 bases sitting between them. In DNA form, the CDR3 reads TGTGCCATCAGTGGGGGCGGGGGGACTGAAGCTTTCTTT. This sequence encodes CAISGGGGTEAFF.

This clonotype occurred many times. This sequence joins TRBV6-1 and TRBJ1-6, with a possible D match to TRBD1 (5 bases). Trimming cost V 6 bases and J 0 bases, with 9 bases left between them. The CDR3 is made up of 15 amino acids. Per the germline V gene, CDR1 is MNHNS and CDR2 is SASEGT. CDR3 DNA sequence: TGTGCCAGCAGCCCCGACAGCTCCTATAATTCACCCCTCCACTTT. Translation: CASSPDSSYNSPLHF.

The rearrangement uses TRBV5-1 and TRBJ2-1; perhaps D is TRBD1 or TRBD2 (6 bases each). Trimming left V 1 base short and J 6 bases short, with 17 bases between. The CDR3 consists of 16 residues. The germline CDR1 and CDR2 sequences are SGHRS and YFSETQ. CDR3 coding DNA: TGCGCCAGCAGCTTGTCCCCCGCCGGAGGGGGCAATGAGCAGTTCTTC. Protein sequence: CASSLSPAGGGNEQFF.

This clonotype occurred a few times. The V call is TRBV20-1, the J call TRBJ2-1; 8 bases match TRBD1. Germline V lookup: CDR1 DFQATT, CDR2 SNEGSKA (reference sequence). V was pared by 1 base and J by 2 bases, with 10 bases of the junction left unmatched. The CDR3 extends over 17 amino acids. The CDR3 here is CSARGAGTGLTYNEQFF. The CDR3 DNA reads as TGCAGTGCTAGAGGGGCCGGGACAGGATTGACCTACAATGAGCAGTTCTTC.

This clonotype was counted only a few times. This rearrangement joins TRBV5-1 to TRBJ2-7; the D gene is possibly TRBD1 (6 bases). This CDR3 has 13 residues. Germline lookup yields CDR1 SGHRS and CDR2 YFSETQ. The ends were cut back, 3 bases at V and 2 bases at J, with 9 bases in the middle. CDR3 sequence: CASSYRAAYEQYF. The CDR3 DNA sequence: TGCGCCAGCAGCTACAGGGCCGCCTACGAGCAGTACTTC.

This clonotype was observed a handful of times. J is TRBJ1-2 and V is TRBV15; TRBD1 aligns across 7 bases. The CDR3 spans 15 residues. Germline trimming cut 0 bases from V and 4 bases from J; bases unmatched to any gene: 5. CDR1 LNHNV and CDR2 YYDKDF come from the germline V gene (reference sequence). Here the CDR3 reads CATSRDAGGGYGYTF. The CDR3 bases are TGTGCCACCAGCAGAGACGCAGGGGGGGGCTATGGCTACACCTTC.

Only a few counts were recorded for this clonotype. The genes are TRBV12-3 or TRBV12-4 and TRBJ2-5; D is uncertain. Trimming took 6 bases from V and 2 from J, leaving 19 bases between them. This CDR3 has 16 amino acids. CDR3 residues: CASRRRTGKSQETQYF. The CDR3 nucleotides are TGTGCCAGCAGACGCAGGACGGGTAAATCACAAGAGACCCAGTACTTC.

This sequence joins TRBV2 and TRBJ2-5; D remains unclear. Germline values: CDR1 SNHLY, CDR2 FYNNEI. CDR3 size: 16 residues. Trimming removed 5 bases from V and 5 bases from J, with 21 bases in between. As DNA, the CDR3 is TGTGCCAGCAGTCACCCCCTTATGGGCAGTTCTGAGACCCAGTACTTC. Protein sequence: CASSHPLMGSSETQYF.

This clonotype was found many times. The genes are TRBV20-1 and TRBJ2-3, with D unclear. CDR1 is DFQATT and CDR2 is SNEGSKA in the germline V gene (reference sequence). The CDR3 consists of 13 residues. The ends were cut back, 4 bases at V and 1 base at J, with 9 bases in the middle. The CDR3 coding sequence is TGCAGTGCTATCGCGCCAGGCACAGATACGCAGTATTTT. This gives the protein CSAIAPGTDTQYF.

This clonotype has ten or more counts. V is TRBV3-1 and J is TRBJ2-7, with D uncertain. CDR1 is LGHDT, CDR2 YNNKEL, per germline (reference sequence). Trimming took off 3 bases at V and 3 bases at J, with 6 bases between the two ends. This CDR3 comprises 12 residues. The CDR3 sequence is CASSQGGYEQYF. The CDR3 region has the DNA TGTGCCAGCAGCCAGGGTGGCTACGAGCAGTACTTC.

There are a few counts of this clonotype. CDR3 sequence reads: CASSLGSGMRNQPQHF. CDR3 nucleotide sequence: TGTGCCAGCAGTTTAGGGTCAGGGATGCGCAATCAGCCCCAGCATTTT. The J gene is TRBJ1-5, the V gene TRBV12-3 or TRBV12-4; D is possibly TRBD1 (5 bases). V was clipped by 1 base and J by 2 bases, with 12 bases between them. CDR3 length equals 16 residues.

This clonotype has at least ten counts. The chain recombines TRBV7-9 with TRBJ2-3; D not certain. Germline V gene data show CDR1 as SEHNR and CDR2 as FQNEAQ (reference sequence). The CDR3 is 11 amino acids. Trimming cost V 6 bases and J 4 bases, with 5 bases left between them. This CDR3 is CASSLPDTQYF. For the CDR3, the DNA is TGTGCCAGCAGTCTTCCAGATACGCAGTATTTT.